This is a list of T cell receptor beta chains from one sample in a study of T cell responses to AZD1222 COVID-19 vaccine. TCRdb's copy holds only in-frame clones and misses some; the assay was immunoSEQ multiplex PCR. The table includes approximately 140,000 clones, approximately 90% detected once. This sample comprised peripheral blood, obtained 28 days after the second AZD1222 dose. The receptors originated from an adult who received the AZD1222 COVID-19 vaccine. Each CDR3 is given with its conserved first and last residue. The D gene is left open where the match is weak. Rows may omit the clone size; those that give it use once, few, many or a size class.

clone_size: NA
j_call: TRBJ1-2
v_call: TRBV29-1
d_call: NA
cdr3_nt: TGCAGCGTTGAAGATCGGGTTTGGGGCTATGGCTACACCTTC
cdr3_aa: CSVEDRVWGYGYTF

clone_size: once
j_call: TRBJ2-4
v_call: TRBV7-2
d_call: TRBD2
cdr3_nt: TGTGCCAGCAGCTTAGCCTCCGGGACTAGAAACATTCAGTACTTC
cdr3_aa: CASSLASGTRNIQYF

clone_size: NA
j_call: TRBJ2-1
v_call: TRBV5-4
d_call: TRBD1
cdr3_nt: TGTGCCAGCAGCTCCGGGACAGGATCGCTCAATGAGCAGTTCTTC
cdr3_aa: CASSSGTGSLNEQFF

clone_size: NA
j_call: TRBJ1-2
v_call: TRBV9
d_call: NA
cdr3_nt: TGTGCCAGCAGCGTAGGGGGGGACCCAGGCTTCTCCTATGGCTACACCTTC
cdr3_aa: CASSVGGDPGFSYGYTF

clone_size: NA
j_call: TRBJ1-5
v_call: TRBV7-9
d_call: NA
cdr3_nt: TGTGCCAGCAGCTGGAGCAGGGACAATCAGCCCCAGCATTTT
cdr3_aa: CASSWSRDNQPQHF

clone_size: NA
j_call: TRBJ1-1
v_call: TRBV2
d_call: NA
cdr3_nt: TGTGCCAGCAGCGAGTACATGAACACTGAAGCTTTCTTT
cdr3_aa: CASSEYMNTEAFF

clone_size: NA
j_call: TRBJ2-5
v_call: TRBV5-1
d_call: TRBD2
cdr3_nt: TGCGCCAGCAGCTGGGGGGTGATGCGCGGGGGCCAAGAGACCCAGTACTTC
cdr3_aa: CASSWGVMRGGQETQYF

clone_size: NA
j_call: TRBJ1-6
v_call: TRBV19
d_call: NA
cdr3_nt: TGTGCCAGTAGTAATCAGGAATATTCACCCCTCCACTTT
cdr3_aa: CASSNQEYSPLHF

clone_size: NA
j_call: TRBJ2-3
v_call: TRBV9
d_call: TRBD1
cdr3_nt: TGTGCCAGCAGCGTAGAGGGGACAGGGGAAGTTACGCAGTATTTT
cdr3_aa: CASSVEGTGEVTQYF

clone_size: NA
j_call: TRBJ2-4
v_call: TRBV3-1/TRBV3-2
d_call: TRBD1
cdr3_nt: TGTGCCAGCAGCGTAGACGCCGGGACAGGGGCCGCAAACATTCAGTACTTC
cdr3_aa: CASSVDAGTGAANIQYF

clone_size: NA
j_call: TRBJ2-1
v_call: TRBV3-1/TRBV3-2
d_call: NA
cdr3_nt: TGTGCCAGCAGCCAACTAGCGCCGTCGAACTACAATGAGCAGTTCTTC
cdr3_aa: CASSQLAPSNYNEQFF

clone_size: NA
j_call: TRBJ2-1
v_call: TRBV23-1
d_call: TRBD2
cdr3_nt: TGCGCCAGCAGTCAATACGGACTAGCGGACAATGAGCAGTTCTTC
cdr3_aa: CASSQYGLADNEQFF

clone_size: NA
j_call: TRBJ1-1
v_call: TRBV9
d_call: TRBD1
cdr3_nt: TGTGCCAGCAGCGTAGACACAGGGGCCCCGTTGAACACTGAAGCTTTCTTT
cdr3_aa: CASSVDTGAPLNTEAFF

clone_size: NA
j_call: TRBJ1-6
v_call: TRBV7-2
d_call: NA
cdr3_nt: TGTGCCAGCAGCCGCGGACCGATCACACCCCTCCACTTT
cdr3_aa: CASSRGPITPLHF

clone_size: NA
j_call: TRBJ2-3
v_call: TRBV19
d_call: NA
cdr3_nt: TGTGCCAGTAGGTTCGCGGGAAGAAAAGGTAATGGCCAAGATACGCAGTATTTT
cdr3_aa: CASRFAGRKGNGQDTQYF

clone_size: NA
j_call: TRBJ1-4
v_call: TRBV12-3/TRBV12-4
d_call: TRBD1
cdr3_nt: TGTGCCAGCAGTCCAGGACAGGGTAGTGAAGTGTTTTTT
cdr3_aa: CASSPGQGSEVFF

clone_size: NA
j_call: TRBJ2-7
v_call: TRBV28
d_call: NA
cdr3_nt: TGTGCCAGCAGTTTAGATTCAGGCTTCTACGAGCAGTACTTC
cdr3_aa: CASSLDSGFYEQYF

clone_size: NA
j_call: TRBJ2-1
v_call: TRBV13
d_call: TRBD2
cdr3_nt: TGTGCCAGCAGCTTACTCTCGGGACTAGCGGAAAACAATGAGCAGTTCTTC
cdr3_aa: CASSLLSGLAENNEQFF

clone_size: NA
j_call: TRBJ1-1
v_call: TRBV4-1
d_call: NA
cdr3_nt: TGCGCCAGCAGCCAAGATAGGGAGTCTGAAGCTTTCTTT
cdr3_aa: CASSQDRESEAFF

clone_size: NA
j_call: TRBJ1-1
v_call: TRBV21-1
d_call: NA
cdr3_nt: TGTGCCAGCAGTCTTAAGGGGTCGACAAACACTGAAGCTTTCTTT
cdr3_aa: CASSLKGSTNTEAFF

clone_size: NA
j_call: TRBJ1-1
v_call: TRBV9
d_call: NA
cdr3_nt: TGTGCCAGCAGCCCGCGAGGGATGAACACTGAAGCTTTCTTT
cdr3_aa: CASSPRGMNTEAFF

clone_size: medium-sized
j_call: TRBJ2-1
v_call: TRBV6-1
d_call: TRBD1
cdr3_nt: TGTGCCAGCAGTGAAGCGCTAGGGACAGCCTCCAATGAGCAGTTCTTC
cdr3_aa: CASSEALGTASNEQFF

clone_size: NA
j_call: TRBJ1-6
v_call: TRBV5-1
d_call: NA
cdr3_nt: TGCGCCAGCAGCTTGAAGGCGGGCTCCTATAATTCACCCCTCCACTTT
cdr3_aa: CASSLKAGSYNSPLHF

clone_size: NA
j_call: TRBJ2-5
v_call: TRBV18
d_call: NA
cdr3_nt: TGTGCCAGCTCACCACCAGGGCCCAGCGAGACCCAGTACTTC
cdr3_aa: CASSPPGPSETQYF

clone_size: NA
j_call: TRBJ2-2
v_call: TRBV6-4
d_call: NA
cdr3_nt: TGTGCCAGCAGTGCTGAGGGTGGGAACACCGGGGAGCTGTTTTTT
cdr3_aa: CASSAEGGNTGELFF

clone_size: NA
j_call: TRBJ2-5
v_call: TRBV6-4
d_call: NA
cdr3_nt: TGTGCCAGCAGTGACTCAGGGCGCCCCGAGGAGACCCAGTACTTC
cdr3_aa: CASSDSGRPEETQYF

clone_size: NA
j_call: TRBJ1-2
v_call: TRBV28
d_call: NA
cdr3_nt: TGTGCCAGCAACGGGGGGCATAACTATGGCTACACCTTC
cdr3_aa: CASNGGHNYGYTF

clone_size: NA
j_call: TRBJ1-5
v_call: TRBV19
d_call: TRBD1
cdr3_nt: TGTGCCAGTAGTACTTGGGGACAGTTGGGCAATCAGCCCCAGCATTTT
cdr3_aa: CASSTWGQLGNQPQHF

clone_size: NA
j_call: TRBJ2-7
v_call: TRBV4-1
d_call: TRBD2
cdr3_nt: TGCGCCAGCAGCCAAGGCAGCGGCGCTGAGCGGGACCACCCTGGCGAGCAGTACTTC
cdr3_aa: CASSQGSGAERDHPGEQYF

clone_size: NA
j_call: TRBJ1-1
v_call: TRBV12-3/TRBV12-4
d_call: NA
cdr3_nt: TGTGCCAGCACCATTACTGAAAGCACTGAAGCTTTCTTT
cdr3_aa: CASTITESTEAFF

clone_size: NA
j_call: TRBJ2-7
v_call: TRBV18
d_call: NA
cdr3_nt: TGTGCCAGCTCACCAAACGCACGGGTGAATTACGAGCAGTACTTC
cdr3_aa: CASSPNARVNYEQYF

clone_size: NA
j_call: TRBJ2-7
v_call: TRBV18
d_call: NA
cdr3_nt: TGTGCCAGCTCACAGGCGGGGACAGAAGGCTACGAGCAGTACTTC
cdr3_aa: CASSQAGTEGYEQYF

clone_size: NA
j_call: TRBJ2-3
v_call: TRBV27
d_call: NA
cdr3_nt: TGTGCCAGCAGTTTATCGTGGGCCGGGGATACGCAGTATTTT
cdr3_aa: CASSLSWAGDTQYF

clone_size: NA
j_call: TRBJ2-7
v_call: TRBV18
d_call: NA
cdr3_nt: TGTGCCAGCTCACCGGCGACCAGCTCCTACGAGCAGTACTTC
cdr3_aa: CASSPATSSYEQYF

clone_size: NA
j_call: TRBJ1-2
v_call: TRBV7-9
d_call: TRBD1
cdr3_nt: TGTGCCAGCAGCCAGGGGGACAGGAGGGGCTACACCTTC
cdr3_aa: CASSQGDRRGYTF

clone_size: few
j_call: TRBJ1-3
v_call: TRBV7-2
d_call: NA
cdr3_nt: TGTGCCAGCAGCTTGTACCTATACTCTGGAAACACCATATATTTT
cdr3_aa: CASSLYLYSGNTIYF

clone_size: NA
j_call: TRBJ2-2
v_call: TRBV11-3
d_call: NA
cdr3_nt: TGTGCCAGCAGCTCCGCCAGGGGACCCGGGGAGCTGTTTTTT
cdr3_aa: CASSSARGPGELFF

clone_size: NA
j_call: TRBJ2-2
v_call: TRBV5-1
d_call: NA
cdr3_nt: TGCGCCAGCAGCTTGGGGCAGGGTGACACCGGGGAGCTGTTTTTT
cdr3_aa: CASSLGQGDTGELFF

clone_size: NA
j_call: TRBJ2-1
v_call: TRBV15
d_call: NA
cdr3_nt: TGTGCCATCGCCCGTGGGGCGAGCTCCTACAATGAGCAGTTCTTC
cdr3_aa: CAIARGASSYNEQFF

clone_size: NA
j_call: TRBJ2-2
v_call: TRBV9
d_call: NA
cdr3_nt: TGTGCCAGCAGCTCAACAGGTGCTAACACCGGGGAGCTGTTTTTT
cdr3_aa: CASSSTGANTGELFF

clone_size: NA
j_call: TRBJ2-1
v_call: TRBV20-1
d_call: NA
cdr3_nt: TGCAGTGCTAGTGAGTCGAGCGGTAGAAATGAGCAGTTCTTC
cdr3_aa: CSASESSGRNEQFF

clone_size: NA
j_call: TRBJ2-1
v_call: TRBV29-1
d_call: TRBD2
cdr3_nt: TGCAGCGTTGTGGGGGGGACTAGCGGGTTAAATGAGCAGTTCTTC
cdr3_aa: CSVVGGTSGLNEQFF